Shown below are 6 T cell receptor beta chains from a single sample sequenced in a study of T cells in narcolepsy. Here immunoSEQ multiplex PCR was the method, and the copy in TCRdb shows in-frame clones only, minus some. The sample comprises about 34,000 clones, 82% of which are singletons, and roughly 2.5% rests with the top ten. What was sequenced was CD45RA- memory CD4+ T cells from PBMCs. These receptors originate from a human donor with narcolepsy.

J is TRBJ2-7 and V is TRBV18; 8 bases are a match to TRBD2. Germline CDR1 reads KGHSH; CDR2 reads LQKENI. The CDR3 length is 14 residues. The V segment lost 9 bases and the J segment 3 bases; nucleotides outside the gene matches: 10. The CDR3 coding sequence is TGTGCCAGTTCCCCCGGGAGGGGAGACTACGAGCAGTACTTC. It translates to CASSPGRGDYEQYF.

Regarding this clone: This CDR3 is also generated by other DNA sequences in the sample. This rearrangement joins TRBV6-1 to TRBJ1-2, with TRBD1 matching over 8 bases. Germline V gene data show CDR1 as MNHNS and CDR2 as SASEGT. The CDR3 is 13 residues long. Unmatched junction bases numbered 6, after V lost 8 bases and J lost 4 bases. The CDR3 nucleotides read TGTGCCAGCCACGTGACAGGGGTCTATGGCTACACCTTC. Translating it yields CASHVTGVYGYTF.

The J gene is TRBJ2-7, the V gene TRBV7-8, with TRBD1 matching 9 bases. V shed 3 bases, J shed 6 bases, and the junction held 15 bases outside the gene matches. CDR1 and CDR2 from the germline V gene are SGHVS and FQNEAQ. The CDR3 consists of 17 residues. The DNA of the CDR3 is TGTGCCAGCAGCTTCCATTTACCGGGACAGGGCATGTTCGAGCAGTACTTC. This sequence encodes CASSFHLPGQGMFEQYF.

This clone was detected a few times. The chain employs TRBV28 and TRBJ1-2; tentatively, D is TRBD1 (6 bases). The V and J ends lost 5 bases and 0 bases respectively, with 19 bases between them. The CDR3 is 17 amino acids. Germline V gives CDR1 MDHEN, CDR2 SYDVKM. CDR3 in amino acids: CASSISGVHQTNYGYTF. Written as DNA, the CDR3 is TGTGCCAGCAGTATCTCAGGGGTCCACCAAACTAACTATGGCTACACCTTC.

The CDR3, as DNA: TGTGCCAGCAGCTCTCCGGGACAGGGGTCCTACGAGCAGTACTTC. Protein sequence: CASSSPGQGSYEQYF. The chain uses TRBV7-9 and TRBJ2-7; 10 bases line up with TRBD1. Germline CDR1 is SEHNR and CDR2 is FQNEAQ (reference sequence). With V trimmed by 4 bases and J by 1 base, 4 bases remained unmatched. The CDR3 runs to 15 residues.

The rearrangement joins TRBV2 to TRBJ1-5; D is unresolved. The CDR3 is 12 residues long. Germline CDR1 SNHLY, CDR2 FYNNEI. V lost 8 bases to trimming and J lost 5 bases, with 10 bases between them. The CDR3 is CASGVGYQPQHF. CDR3 nucleotide sequence: TGTGCCAGCGGTGTCGGATATCAGCCCCAGCATTTT. Full variable domain (remainder filled in from reference TRBV2 and TRBJ1-5): EPEVTQTPSHQVTQMGQEVILRCVPISNHLYFYWYRQILGQKVEFLVSFYNNEISEKSEIFDDQFSVERPDGSNFTLKIRSTKLEDSAMYFCASGVGYQPQHFGDGTRLSIL.